Given below is one T cell receptor (beta chain) in context. The antigen is not known. Method: immunoSEQ multiplex PCR; TCRdb's copy keeps in-frame clones and lacks some. The table records about 260,000 clones, 90% of them present only once. The data are from a study of cytomegalovirus exposure and HLA in healthy donors. Findings and caveats of the study: Cytomegalovirus-associated TCR beta chains were listed, numbering some 180. Some public TCRs appeared in many individuals, while most sequences were rare.

The CDR3 has 11 residues. Trimming shortened V by 6 bases and J by 2 bases, and 4 bases separated the two germline ends. In germline, CDR1 is SNHLY, CDR2 FYNNEI. V gene TRBV2 combines with J gene TRBJ2-5; D not certain. The origin of this receptor is a woman in her thirties in good health and CMV-seronegative. The sequenced sample was PBMCs. The CDR3 DNA reads as TGTGCCAGCAGACTTCAAGAGACCCAGTACTTC. Translation: CASRLQETQYF. Variable domain in full (rest from reference TRBV2 and TRBJ2-5): EPEVTQTPSHQVTQMGQEVILRCVPISNHLYFYWYRQILGQKVEFLVSFYNNEISEKSEIFDDQFSVERPDGSNFTLKIRSTKLEDSAMYFCASRLQETQYFGPGTRLLVL.